Below, 26 T cell receptor beta chains from the same sample are listed, as sequenced in a study of early T cells in non-severe SARS-CoV-2 infection. Via MiXCR, TCRdb re-called the 5' RACE reads, giving one row per CDR3 protein. Among around 86,000 distinct CDR3 sequences, about 15% were seen once, and the ten largest hold 0.45% to 0.75%. The sequenced material came from whole blood. These receptors were obtained from an adult who was a healthcare worker with PCR-confirmed SARS-CoV-2 infection or an uninfected control (not recorded which).

This clonotype was counted at least ten times. The chain joins TRBV29-1 to TRBJ2-5, with TRBD2 as a possible D gene (5 bases). This CDR3 is built from 13 residues. The germline gives CDR1 SQVTM, CDR2 ANQGSEA. The V end lost 4 bases, the J end lost 4 bases, and 13 bases lay between the germline ends. This CDR3 is CSVAPGSGETQYF. CDR3 coding DNA: TGCAGCGTTGCCCCGGGAAGCGGAGAGACCCAGTACTTC. The full variable domain, completed using reference TRBV29-1 and TRBJ2-5, is SAVISQKPSRDICQRGTSLTIQCQVDSQVTMMFWYRQQPGQSLTLIATANQGSEATYESGFVIDKFPISRPNLTFSTLTVSNMSPEDSSIYLCSVAPGSGETQYFGPGTRLLVL.

This clonotype was picked up a small number of times. This sequence joins TRBV5-4 and TRBJ2-5; D gene uncertain. The CDR3 totals 14 residues. Germline CDR1 SGHNT, CDR2 YYREEE (reference sequence). V was trimmed by 4 bases and J by 0 bases, leaving 10 bases between them. CDR3 region: CASSEGRNQETQYF. The CDR3, as DNA: TGTGCCAGCAGCGAAGGACGGAACCAAGAGACCCAGTACTTC.

This clonotype was picked up a small number of times. The chain links TRBV12-3 or TRBV12-4 to TRBJ2-1; D uncertain. Trimming removed 1 base at V and 8 bases at J, with 3 bases between. The CDR3 is 11 amino acids. CDR3 nucleotides: TGTGCCAGCAGTTTAGATTATGAGCAGTTCTTC. Amino acids: CASSLDYEQFF.

The chain joins TRBV5-1 to TRBJ2-3, with TRBD1 identical over 7 bases. The CDR3 has 15 amino acids. Per the germline V gene, CDR1 is SGHRS and CDR2 is YFSETQ. J was trimmed by 1 base and V by 0 bases; bases with no gene match: 2. DNA for the CDR3: TGCGCCAGCAGCTTGGAAACAGGGGGCACAGATACGCAGTATTTT. Translated, it gives CASSLETGGTDTQYF.

This clonotype was detected only a few times. The chain couples TRBV2 to TRBJ2-3; D is uncertain. The V and J ends lost 5 bases and 1 base respectively, with 13 bases between them. Germline V gives CDR1 SNHLY, CDR2 FYNNEI. The CDR3 totals 15 residues. CDR3 DNA sequence: TGTGCCAGCAGTTTTAAAAACCATCGCACAGATACGCAGTATTTT. It translates to CASSFKNHRTDTQYF.

At least ten counts were recorded for this clonotype. V and J are TRBV6-6 and TRBJ2-6; D remains ambiguous. The length of the CDR3 is 17 residues. In germline, CDR1 is MNHNY, CDR2 SVGAGI (reference sequence). V dropped 7 bases and J dropped 0 bases, with 16 bases sitting between them. The CDR3 loop is CASIGKGSNSGANVLTF. For the CDR3, the DNA is TGTGCCAGCATAGGGAAAGGGTCGAACTCTGGGGCCAACGTCCTGACTTTC.

This rearrangement joins TRBV10-3 to TRBJ2-3; a possible D gene is TRBD1 (5 bases). Germline V gene data show CDR1 as ENHRY and CDR2 as SYGVKD. Trimming removed 3 bases from V and 4 bases from J, with 5 bases in between. This CDR3 contains 12 residues. CDR3 sequence reads: CAISDRADTQYF. Here the CDR3 DNA reads TGTGCCATCAGTGACAGGGCAGATACGCAGTATTTT.

In its sample, this clonotype was seen a few times. The chain couples TRBV6-2 or TRBV6-3 to TRBJ2-7; D remains ambiguous. The V gene's germline CDR1 is MNHEY and CDR2 SVGEGT. With 2 bases removed from V and 1 base from J, the gap between germline ends came to 3 bases. The CDR3 has 12 residues. CDR3: CASSYPSYEQYV. DNA of the CDR3: TGTGCCAGCAGTTACCCGTCCTACGAGCAGTACGTC.

This chain joins TRBV19 and TRBJ2-5; D may match TRBD1 or TRBD2 (5 bases each). Trimming removed 3 bases from V and 6 bases from J, with 20 bases in between. Germline values: CDR1 LNHDA, CDR2 SQIVND (reference sequence). This CDR3 comprises 16 residues. The CDR3 spells CASSMRGSSIPKTQYF. CDR3 DNA sequence: TGTGCCAGTAGTATGAGGGGAAGTAGCATCCCAAAGACCCAGTACTTC.

The rearrangement joins TRBV12-3 or TRBV12-4 to TRBJ2-5; possibly TRBD1 or TRBD2 for D (5 bases each). The CDR3 has 13 residues. Trimming took off 5 bases at V and 12 bases at J, with 19 bases between the two ends. The CDR3 sequence: CASSPLGPLGKYF. In nucleotides, the CDR3 is TGTGCCAGCAGTCCCCTGGGACCCCTCGGAAAGTACTTC.

This clonotype was detected ten times or more. The CDR3 spells CSARSAGLNTEAFF. The CDR3 DNA sequence: TGCAGCGCCCGGTCCGCTGGGCTGAACACTGAAGCTTTCTTT. The V gene is TRBV29-1, the J gene TRBJ1-1; D is ambiguous. CDR1 is SQVTM and CDR2 is ANQGSEA in the germline V gene. V was shortened by 7 bases and J by 0 bases, with 15 bases between the two germline ends. This CDR3 comprises 14 residues.

This clonotype was observed a few times. The chain joins TRBV6-2 or TRBV6-3 to TRBJ1-1; no firm D call. Trimming removed 7 bases at V and 1 base at J, with 4 bases between. The CDR3 has 11 amino acids. Germline V gene sequence: CDR1 MNHEY, CDR2 SVGEGT. The CDR3 here is CASKENTEAFF. The DNA of the CDR3 is TGTGCCAGCAAGGAGAACACTGAAGCTTTCTTT.

Comment on this clonotype: Given a much more abundant clone one base away, this may be a read error. The CDR3 does not close with the conserved phenylalanine or tryptophan, likely indicating a read error. The V and J genes are TRBV6-1 and TRBJ2-3, with 10 bases aligning to TRBD1. The junction had 13 bases not matched to a gene; V was cut back by 6 bases and J by 4 bases. CDR3 size: 17 residues. Germline lookup yields CDR1 MNHNS and CDR2 SASEGT. CDR3 bases: TGTGCCAGCAGAGTCAGAACCGGGACAGGGGAGGCAGATACGCAGTATTCT. It yields the protein CASRVRTGTGEADTQYS.

The chain employs TRBV7-2 and TRBJ2-3, with D unresolved. In germline, CDR1 is SGHTA, CDR2 FQGNSA. This CDR3 is 15 amino acids long. Trimming took 1 base from V and 0 from J, leaving 8 bases between them. CDR3 DNA sequence: TGTGCCAGCAGCTTAGTCCGGAGTAGCACAGATACGCAGTATTTT. It codes for CASSLVRSSTDTQYF.

This clonotype was seen more than once but under ten times. This chain connects TRBV6-1 to TRBJ1-1; no firm D call. Germline V lookup: CDR1 MNHNS, CDR2 SASEGT. The CDR3 contains 13 residues. V was shortened by 7 bases and J by 5 bases, with 14 bases between the two germline ends. CDR3 DNA: TGTGCCAGCACCAGAGCGGGCAATACTGAAGCTTTCTTT. Residues: CASTRAGNTEAFF.

This clonotype was observed a few times. The V gene is TRBV11-2, the J gene TRBJ2-3; no clear D. Per germline, CDR1 SGHAT and CDR2 FQNNGV. Between the trimmed V and J ends, which lost 3 bases and 3 bases, there was a span of 10 bases. The CDR3 consists of 14 residues. The CDR3 nucleotides read TGTGCCAGCAGCTTGATTTTGTTGACAGATACGCAGTATTTT. Its translation is CASSLILLTDTQYF.

The rearrangement uses TRBV2 and TRBJ2-7, with 7 positions matching TRBD2. The CDR3 runs to 17 residues. Germline-derived CDR1 and CDR2 are SNHLY and FYNNEI. J was trimmed by 1 base and V by 5 bases; bases with no gene match: 14. This chain's CDR3 is CASSLGLGFFSSYEQYV. The CDR3 nucleotides read TGTGCCAGCAGTCTCGGACTAGGGTTTTTTTCTTCCTACGAGCAGTACGTC.

This clonotype appeared a few times. The chain carries TRBV20-1 and TRBJ1-5; D is possibly TRBD1 (5 bases). Trimming took 2 bases from V and 10 from J, leaving 15 bases between them. Germline loops: CDR1 DFQATT, CDR2 SNEGSKA (reference sequence). The CDR3 is made up of 13 amino acids. CDR3 in DNA: TGCAGTGCTAGAACCCAGGGTTATGATCCCCAGCATTTT. Protein sequence: CSARTQGYDPQHF.

The chain carries TRBV7-2 and TRBJ2-5; the match to TRBD1 covers 8 bases. Unmatched junction bases numbered 9, after V lost 5 bases and J lost 4 bases. CDR3 size: 15 residues. Germline CDR1 SGHTA, CDR2 FQGNSA. The chain's CDR3 is CASSTATGVGETQYF. CDR3 DNA sequence: TGTGCCAGCAGCACCGCGACAGGGGTAGGAGAGACCCAGTACTTC.

Many counts were recorded for this clonotype. V gene TRBV12-3 or TRBV12-4 combines with J gene TRBJ2-5; the D gene could be TRBD1 or TRBD2 (5 bases each). This CDR3 has 12 amino acids. The ends were cut back, 3 bases at V and 4 bases at J, with 6 bases in the middle. CDR3: CASSFGGETQYF. The CDR3 DNA follows: TGTGCCAGCAGTTTTGGGGGAGAGACCCAGTACTTC.

The rearrangement joins TRBV5-1 to TRBJ2-7; D is perhaps TRBD1 (6 bases). This CDR3 is built from 14 residues. Trimming took 4 bases from V and 2 from J, leaving 13 bases between them. CDR1 is SGHRS, CDR2 YFSETQ, per germline. In nucleotides, the CDR3 is TGCGCCAGCAGCCCCACGGGGACACCCTACGAGCAGTACGTC. Translation: CASSPTGTPYEQYV.

The chain couples TRBV20-1 to TRBJ2-5; D perhaps matches TRBD1 (6 bases). The V gene's germline CDR1 is DFQATT and CDR2 SNEGSKA (reference sequence). V was clipped by 6 bases and J by 2 bases, with 22 bases between them. The CDR3 covers 16 residues. The CDR3 sequence is CSAERFGQGLQETQYF. CDR3 DNA sequence: TGCAGTGCCGAGAGGTTTGGGCAGGGGTTGCAAGAGACCCAGTACTTC.

The chain carries TRBV12-3 or TRBV12-4 and TRBJ1-2; no firm D call. This CDR3 has 14 amino acids. The V end lost 6 bases, the J end lost 3 bases, and 14 bases lay between the germline ends. The CDR3 nucleotides are TGTGCCAGCAGACGGGGATCGGTGGACTATGGCTACACCTTC. Its translation: CASRRGSVDYGYTF.

The CDR3 coding sequence is TGCAGTGCTTTATCCCGCAATGAGCAGTTCTTC. Translating gives CSALSRNEQFF. The V gene is TRBV20-1, the J gene TRBJ2-1, with D unclear. V dropped 5 bases and J dropped 6 bases, with 8 bases sitting between them. The V gene's germline CDR1 is DFQATT and CDR2 SNEGSKA (reference sequence). CDR3 length: 11 amino acids.

This chain links TRBV7-2 with TRBJ2-3, with 9 bases that match TRBD2. CDR3 size: 18 residues. J was trimmed by 6 bases and V by 6 bases; bases with no gene match: 19. The V gene's germline CDR1 is SGHTA and CDR2 FQGNSA. The CDR3, as DNA: TGTGCCAGCAGTCGACGAAGGGTCGGCGGGGGGGCCAAGGATACGCAGTATTTT. This codes for CASSRRRVGGGAKDTQYF.

This clonotype has more than one count but fewer than ten. The gene calls are TRBV9 and TRBJ1-1; 7 nucleotides line up with TRBD1. Germline CDR1 is SGDLS and CDR2 is YYNGEE. The CDR3 sequence is 13 residues long. The junction had 6 bases not matched to a gene; V was cut back by 7 bases and J by 3 bases. The CDR3 region has the DNA TGTGCCAGCGGTACAGGGGACGACACTGAAGCTTTCTTT. This codes for CASGTGDDTEAFF.